This entry lists 13 T cell receptor beta chains sequenced from one sample in a study of CD8 T cells in Susac syndrome. RNA totalling roughly 0.45 to 1 ug underwent reverse transcription with random hexamers. TCRdb re-analysed the immunoSEQ multiplex PCR reads in MiXCR, keeping a single row per CDR3 protein. The repertoire holds 80,000 or so distinct CDR3 sequences, with 94% as singletons. The sample taken for sequencing was CD8+ T cells from PBMCs. These receptors came from a human donor in good health.

The rearrangement uses TRBV7-9 and TRBJ2-3; 12 bases line up with TRBD2. Per germline, CDR1 SEHNR and CDR2 FQNEAQ (reference sequence). V dropped 5 bases and J dropped 1; count of bases not matched to a gene: 4. The CDR3 length is 16 residues. In DNA form, the CDR3 reads TGTGCCAGCAGCCCGCGACTAGCGGGGGGCACAGATACGCAGTATTTT. Amino acid sequence: CASSPRLAGGTDTQYF. Supplemented by reference TRBV7-9 and TRBJ2-3, the full variable domain reads DTGVSQNPRHKITKRGQNVTFRCDPISEHNRLYWYRQTLGQGPEFLTYFQNEAQLEKSRLLSDRFSAERPKGSFSTLEIQRTEQGDSAMYLCASSPRLAGGTDTQYFGPGTRLTVL.

This chain uses TRBV7-9 with TRBJ2-1, with 7 positions matching TRBD1. The CDR3 consists of 15 residues. V was pared by 5 bases and J by 3 bases, with 7 bases of the junction left unmatched. From germline, CDR1 is SEHNR and CDR2 FQNEAQ (reference sequence). DNA for the CDR3: TGTGCCAGCAGCCCTGGACAGGTCAGCTACAATGAGCAGTTCTTC. It yields the protein CASSPGQVSYNEQFF.

The gene calls are TRBV25-1 and TRBJ2-3; D is unresolved. The CDR3 spans 14 residues. The ends were cut back, 3 bases at V and 6 bases at J, with 13 bases in the middle. Per germline, CDR1 MGHDK and CDR2 SYGVNS. The DNA for the CDR3 is TGTGCCAGCAGTGACCGGGTTTTAGGGGATACGCAGTATTTT. It yields the protein CASSDRVLGDTQYF.

The chain couples TRBV20-1 to TRBJ2-3; D gene uncertain. The CDR3 sequence is 12 residues long. Trimming left V 6 bases short and J 0 bases short, with 7 bases between. Germline V gene sequence: CDR1 DFQATT, CDR2 SNEGSKA (reference sequence). CDR3 residues: CSAKDSTDTQYF. The DNA for the CDR3 is TGCAGTGCGAAGGACAGCACAGATACGCAGTATTTT.

The V and J genes are TRBV7-9 and TRBJ2-1; TRBD1 agrees at 7 bases. V dropped 4 bases and J dropped 1; count of bases not matched to a gene: 1. CDR1 is SEHNR, CDR2 FQNEAQ, per germline (reference sequence). The CDR3 is 14 residues long. In nucleotides, the CDR3 is TGTGCCAGCAGCTCGGACAGGTCCTACAATGAGCAGTTCTTC. Protein sequence: CASSSDRSYNEQFF.

The chain carries TRBV18 and TRBJ2-7; D is unclear. V was clipped by 2 bases and J by 3 bases, with 8 bases between them. The CDR3 totals 13 residues. CDR1 and CDR2 from the germline V gene are KGHSH and LQKENI. The CDR3 DNA follows: TGTGCCAGCTCACCAGGTGACAACTACGAGCAGTACTTC. Translated, it gives CASSPGDNYEQYF.

This clonotype was counted a single time. V usage is TRBV5-1 and J usage is TRBJ2-3; 8 bases match TRBD1. The CDR3 spans 14 residues. Germline lookup yields CDR1 SGHRS and CDR2 YFSETQ. The V and J ends lost 3 bases and 4 bases, in that order; junction bases with no gene match: 4. The CDR3 DNA follows: TGCGCCAGCAGCTACGGACAGGGCGCAGATACGCAGTATTTT. Its protein product is CASSYGQGADTQYF.

This clonotype has a handful of counts. The rearrangement uses TRBV6-1 and TRBJ2-1; D is unresolved. CDR1 and CDR2 (germline): MNHNS, SASEGT. V gave up 3 bases and J gave up 3 bases, with 6 bases separating them. This CDR3 region has 13 residues. In DNA form, the CDR3 reads TGTGCCAGCAGTGAGAGCGACTACAATGAGCAGTTCTTC. Translating it yields CASSESDYNEQFF.

The rearrangement uses TRBV7-9 and TRBJ2-1, with TRBD2 as a possible D gene (5 bases). The CDR3 runs to 13 residues. The V end was cut by 5 bases, the J end by 4 bases, with 9 bases between. The V gene's germline CDR1 is SEHNR and CDR2 FQNEAQ (reference sequence). The CDR3 protein is CASSPRGYNEQFF. CDR3 nucleotide sequence: TGTGCCAGCAGCCCCCGGGGTTACAATGAGCAGTTCTTC.

The gene calls are TRBV4-3 and TRBJ2-1, with 9 bases that match TRBD2. The CDR3 contains 16 residues. Germline V CDR1 and CDR2: LGHNA, YSLEER. Trimming took 0 bases from V and 2 from J; bases not matched to a gene: 2. For the CDR3, the DNA is TGCGCCAGCAGCCAAGATAGCGGGGGCGCCTACAATGAGCAGTTCTTC. It specifies CASSQDSGGAYNEQFF.

The V gene is TRBV7-9, the J gene TRBJ2-1, with D possibly being TRBD1 or TRBD2 (5 bases each). The V end was cut by 2 bases, the J end by 9 bases, with 8 bases between. Looked up from germline, CDR1 is SEHNR and CDR2 is FQNEAQ (reference sequence). This CDR3 comprises 12 residues. The CDR3 reads CASSLYGGEQFF. The CDR3 DNA is TGTGCCAGCAGCTTATATGGGGGTGAGCAGTTCTTC.

V is TRBV9 and J is TRBJ2-1; 10 bases are shared with TRBD2. CDR3 length equals 15 residues. V gave up 0 bases and J gave up 10 bases; unmatched junction bases: 7. Germline V gene lookup returns CDR1 SGDLS and CDR2 YYNGEE. The CDR3 spells CASSVEGLAVEEQFF. CDR3 coding DNA: TGTGCCAGCAGCGTAGAAGGACTAGCGGTAGAAGAGCAGTTCTTC.

The chain's CDR3 is CASSLAGTGAGELFF. The DNA for the CDR3 is TGCGCCAGCAGCTTGGCCGGGACAGGAGCCGGGGAGCTGTTTTTT. The chain recombines TRBV5-1 with TRBJ2-2, with 8 bases lining up with TRBD1. Looked up from germline, CDR1 is SGHRS and CDR2 is YFSETQ. CDR3 length: 15 amino acids. The junction had 4 bases not matched to a gene; V was cut back by 0 bases and J by 6 bases.